These 21 T cell receptor beta chains originate from one sample sequenced in a study of blood T cell repertoires in COVID-19. Sequencing used immunoSEQ multiplex PCR; TCRdb keeps in-frame clones, though not all of them. The sample records approximately 30,000 clones, around 88% being singletons. Sequenced sample: peripheral blood. Receptors originate from a human donor in a cohort sampled during active COVID-19.

The CDR3, as DNA: TGTGCCAGCAGTCGAGAGGGGACAGGGGGCCCTAACTATGGCTACACCTTC. The encoded protein is CASSREGTGGPNYGYTF. V gene TRBV13 combines with J gene TRBJ1-2; TRBD1 matches at 12 bases. The J segment lost 0 bases and the V segment lost 6 bases, leaving 8 bases of the junction unmatched. The CDR3 loop spans 17 amino acids. Germline lookup yields CDR1 PRHDT and CDR2 FYEKMQ (reference sequence).

The V and J genes are TRBV29-1 and TRBJ1-1; weak D call: TRBD1 (5 bases). CDR1 and CDR2 (germline): SQVTM, ANQGSEA. V was clipped by 0 bases and J by 4 bases, with 9 bases between them. This CDR3 has 13 amino acids. The DNA for the CDR3 is TGCAGCGTTGAAGATCAGGGCGGCACTGAAGCTTTCTTT. Residues: CSVEDQGGTEAFF.

V and J are TRBV28 and TRBJ2-1; 15 bases agree with TRBD2. This CDR3 region has 16 residues. Germline V gives CDR1 MDHEN, CDR2 SYDVKM. Trimming took 3 bases from V and 7 from J; bases not matched to a gene: 4. The CDR3: CASSFAGTSGRNEQFF. DNA for the CDR3: TGTGCCAGCAGTTTCGCCGGGACTAGCGGGAGGAATGAGCAGTTCTTC.

This chain links TRBV5-4 with TRBJ1-2; 8 bases fit TRBD1. Germline V gives CDR1 SGHNT, CDR2 YYREEE (reference sequence). CDR3 length: 15 residues. J lost 8 bases, V lost 2 bases, and 11 bases had no gene match. CDR3 residues: CASSFGAGGAEGYTF. In nucleotides, the CDR3 is TGTGCCAGCAGCTTTGGTGCAGGGGGCGCGGAGGGCTACACCTTC.

The chain combines TRBV7-2 with TRBJ2-1, with D unclear. The CDR3 sequence is 13 residues long. With 5 bases removed from V and 8 bases from J, the gap between germline ends came to 13 bases. The V gene's germline CDR1 is SGHTA and CDR2 FQGNSA. Here the CDR3 DNA reads TGTGCCAGCAGCGCCCCCGGGTTGGATGAGCAGTTCTTC. As protein: CASSAPGLDEQFF.

V gene TRBV7-3 combines with J gene TRBJ2-2, with TRBD2 identical over 9 bases. CDR1 SGHTA and CDR2 FQGTGA come from the germline V gene. CDR3 length: 16 amino acids. Germline trimming cut 0 bases from V and 5 bases from J; bases unmatched to any gene: 4. The CDR3 region is CASSLTLAGRTGELFF. CDR3 nucleotides: TGTGCCAGCAGCTTAACGCTAGCGGGGAGGACCGGGGAGCTGTTTTTT.

The V and J genes are TRBV18 and TRBJ2-3, with D unclear. The CDR3 consists of 12 residues. Trimming took 6 bases from V and 0 from J, leaving 4 bases between them. Germline CDR1 reads KGHSH; CDR2 reads LQKENI. The CDR3 nucleotides read TGTGCCAGCTCCAGGAGCACAGATACGCAGTATTTT. It yields the protein CASSRSTDTQYF.

The CDR3 region is CASRGGLGGANVLTF. The CDR3 nucleotides are TGTGCCAGCAGGGGGGGGCTTGGCGGGGCCAACGTCCTGACTTTC. This sequence joins TRBV6-5 and TRBJ2-6, with D possibly being TRBD2 (7 bases). The V and J ends lost 6 bases and 4 bases respectively, with 13 bases between them. Germline V gene data show CDR1 as MNHEY and CDR2 as SVGAGI. This CDR3 region has 15 residues.

V is TRBV28 and J is TRBJ2-7, with 7 bases that match TRBD2. The CDR3 runs 15 residues. Trimming took 1 base from V and 5 from J; bases not matched to a gene: 8. Germline lookup yields CDR1 MDHEN and CDR2 SYDVKM. Here the CDR3 DNA reads TGTGCCAGCAGTTTATCGGGACTACCTCCCAACGAGCAGTACTTC. This encodes CASSLSGLPPNEQYF. Looking up the rest from reference TRBV28 and TRBJ2-7 gives the full variable domain: DVKVTQSSRYLVKRTGEKVFLECVQDMDHENMFWYRQDPGLGLRLIYFSYDVKMKEKGDIPEGYSVSREKKERFSLILESASTNQTSMYLCASSLSGLPPNEQYFGPGTRLTVT.

The V and J genes are TRBV27 and TRBJ2-3; D is ambiguous. The V gene's germline CDR1 is MNHEY and CDR2 SMNVEV (reference sequence). The CDR3 has 14 amino acids. V lost 2 bases to trimming and J lost 6 bases, with 12 bases between them. The CDR3 DNA reads as TGTGCCAGCAGTTTAAGCTCCGCTGAGGATACGCAGTATTTT. Amino acid sequence: CASSLSSAEDTQYF.

This chain joins TRBV6-2 or TRBV6-3 and TRBJ2-3; TRBD1 might be the D (7 bases). Trimming left V 2 bases short and J 3 bases short, with 12 bases between. Germline V gene sequence: CDR1 MNHEY, CDR2 SVGEGT. There are 15 residues in the CDR3. In DNA, the CDR3 is TGTGCCAGCAGTTACGACAGGGCGGGAACAGATACGCAGTATTTT. Translated, it gives CASSYDRAGTDTQYF.

The chain links TRBV11-3 to TRBJ1-2, with D possibly being TRBD1 (6 bases). The CDR3 loop spans 13 amino acids. V was clipped by 4 bases and J by 8 bases, with 14 bases between them. Germline CDR1 SGHNT, CDR2 YENEEA. CDR3 coding DNA: TGTGCCAGCAGCTCAGGACAAGGGGGAGGCTACACCTTC. Translation gives CASSSGQGGGYTF.

The rearrangement uses TRBV9 and TRBJ2-7, with 10 bases aligning to TRBD2. This CDR3 spans 16 amino acids. With 0 bases clipped from V and 2 bases from J, the junction kept 5 bases outside the gene matches. Per germline, CDR1 SGDLS and CDR2 YYNGEE. Here the CDR3 DNA reads TGTGCCAGCAGCGTAGGGGCCCTAGCGGGAGCCTACGAGCAGTACTTC. Encoded protein: CASSVGALAGAYEQYF. Full variable domain (remainder filled in from reference TRBV9 and TRBJ2-7): DSGVTQTPKHLITATGQRVTLRCSPRSGDLSVYWYQQSLDQGLQFLIQYYNGEERAKGNILERFSAQQFPDLHSELNLSSLELGDSALYFCASSVGALAGAYEQYFGPGTRLTVT.

The chain couples TRBV10-3 to TRBJ1-1; D might be TRBD1 (6 bases). This CDR3 is 14 amino acids long. Germline V CDR1 and CDR2: ENHRY, SYGVKD. V lost 0 bases and J 3 bases, leaving 8 bases between the germline ends. CDR3 residues: CAISESGADTEAFF. CDR3 bases: TGTGCCATCAGTGAGTCGGGGGCGGACACTGAAGCTTTCTTT.

This chain joins TRBV19 and TRBJ1-6; D is uncertain. The CDR3 spans 14 residues. Trimming cost V 7 bases and J 7 bases, with 14 bases left between them. The V gene's germline CDR1 is LNHDA and CDR2 SQIVND (reference sequence). CDR3 protein: CASTEGLQNSPLHF. In DNA, the CDR3 is TGTGCCAGTACCGAAGGACTGCAAAATTCACCCCTCCACTTT.

This sequence joins TRBV10-3 and TRBJ1-1; tentatively, D is TRBD1 (6 bases). The germline V gene has CDR1 ENHRY and CDR2 SYGVKD. V was shortened by 1 base and J by 3 bases, with 9 bases between the two germline ends. The CDR3 has 14 amino acids. The CDR3 loop is CAISEYPGDTEAFF. In DNA, the CDR3 is TGTGCCATCAGTGAGTACCCAGGGGACACTGAAGCTTTCTTT.

The chain couples TRBV18 to TRBJ1-6; possibly TRBD1 for D (5 bases). CDR1 is KGHSH, CDR2 LQKENI, per germline. V was pared by 3 bases and J by 5 bases, with 20 bases between. The CDR3 has 18 residues. CDR3 in amino acids: CASSPGRGTLGHNSPLHF. The CDR3 bases are TGTGCCAGCTCACCGGGACGGGGGACGCTTGGGCATAATTCACCCCTCCACTTT.

The V and J genes are TRBV18 and TRBJ1-5; D may be TRBD1 (5 bases). This CDR3 region has 15 residues. V lost 6 bases and J lost 3, with 15 bases in between. CDR1 is KGHSH, CDR2 LQKENI, per germline. The CDR3 nucleotides are TGTGCCAGCTCCCTCCCGGGGGGGTACAATCAGCCCCAGCATTTT. Protein: CASSLPGGYNQPQHF.

The gene calls are TRBV7-9 and TRBJ1-1, with TRBD1 matching over 7 bases. Germline CDR1 reads SEHNR; CDR2 reads FQNEAQ (reference sequence). The CDR3 runs to 13 residues. After removal of 5 bases from V and 8 bases from J, the junction contained 8 bases not matched to a gene. As DNA, the CDR3 is TGTGCCAGCAGCCCTTGGACAGGTGTCGAAGCTTTCTTT. Its protein is CASSPWTGVEAFF.

The chain carries TRBV7-3 and TRBJ1-5; D may be TRBD1 (5 bases). CDR1 and CDR2 from the germline V gene are SGHTA and FQGTGA. This CDR3 is 13 amino acids long. Trimming shortened V by 5 bases and J by 7 bases, and 12 bases separated the two germline ends. The chain's CDR3 is CASSRTPEQPQHF. The CDR3 DNA follows: TGTGCCAGCAGCCGGACACCGGAGCAGCCCCAGCATTTT.

The chain carries TRBV27 and TRBJ1-1; TRBD1 agrees at 7 bases. CDR1 MNHEY and CDR2 SMNVEV come from the germline V gene (reference sequence). The CDR3 sequence is 15 residues long. V was pared by 4 bases and J by 4 bases, with 9 bases of the junction left unmatched. The CDR3 DNA reads as TGTGCCAGCAGTTCCAAGACAGGGAAGATCACTGAAGCTTTCTTT. Amino acid sequence: CASSSKTGKITEAFF.